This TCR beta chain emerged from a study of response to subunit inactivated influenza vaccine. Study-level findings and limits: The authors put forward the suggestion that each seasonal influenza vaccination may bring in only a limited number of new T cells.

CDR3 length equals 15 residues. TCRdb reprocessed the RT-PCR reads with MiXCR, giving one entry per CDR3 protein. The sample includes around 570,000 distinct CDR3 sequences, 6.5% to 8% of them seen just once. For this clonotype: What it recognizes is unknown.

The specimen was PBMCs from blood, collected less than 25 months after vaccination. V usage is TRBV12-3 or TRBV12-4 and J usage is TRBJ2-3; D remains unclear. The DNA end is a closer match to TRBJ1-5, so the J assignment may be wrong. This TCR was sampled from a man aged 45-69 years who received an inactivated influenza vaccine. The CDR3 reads CASKGLAGVADTQHF. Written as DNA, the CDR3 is TGTGCCAGCAAAGGACTAGCGGGAGTCGCCGATACGCAGCATTTT.